This T cell receptor (beta chain) is drawn from a study of cytomegalovirus exposure and HLA in healthy donors. Broader study findings: Productive rates of about 90% or about 30% were seen for most TCR beta V segments in an earlier analysis.

These donors counted as nominally healthy when sampled, but unrecorded immune exposures were likely. PCR amplification relied on 60 Vbeta primers (plus 13 Jbeta primers). Method: immunoSEQ multiplex PCR; TCRdb's copy keeps in-frame clones and lacks some. Of over 100,000 clones listed, about 70% are singletons. With regard to this clone: Its antigen is as yet unknown. The same CDR3 arises from other DNA sequences in this sample as well.

CDR1 GTSNPN and CDR2 SVGIG come from the germline V gene (reference sequence). This CDR3 has 12 amino acids. V was cut by 0 bases and J by 5 bases, with 6 bases left in between. The sequenced sample was PBMCs. This clonotype was sampled from a woman aged 40 to 49 in good health and CMV-seropositive. The rearrangement joins TRBV30 to TRBJ2-3; maybe TRBD2 (5 bases). CDR3 in DNA: TGTGCCTGGAGTGTTGGAGGAGATACGCAGTATTTT. Its translation is CAWSVGGDTQYF.